These 28 T cell receptor beta chains share one sample of origin, sequenced in a study of regulatory T cells in long-lasting Graves disease. Time point noted: persistent/refractory GD, antithyroid drugs over 5 years with positive TRAb. Preparation of the TCR library used RNA extracted from PBMCs. Library construction for TCR beta used iRepertoire HTBI primers and Arm-PCR of CDR3 regions. TCRdb passed the multiplex PCR reads through MiXCR, listing each CDR3 protein once. The sample shows 400,000 to 500,000 distinct CDR3 sequences, roughly a fifth of them seen only once. Specimen: peripheral blood mononuclear cells (PBMCs), collected when the disease was refractory, from a patient treated with antithyroid drugs. Source of these receptors: a female donor with Graves disease.

The V and J genes are TRBV7-8 and TRBJ2-7; TRBD2 might be the D (6 bases). Germline V gene sequence: CDR1 SGHVS, CDR2 FQNEAQ. CDR3 length: 18 residues. The V gene lost 5 bases and the J gene lost 2 bases, with 25 bases spanning the gap. CDR3 DNA: TGTGCCAGCAGCCCATTAGCCCCCATAAACACGGGGGCCTACGAGCAGTACTTC. Translated, it gives CASSPLAPINTGAYEQYF.

This clonotype has a handful of counts. The V call is TRBV6-1, the J call TRBJ2-5, with 7 bases that match TRBD2. Matching the DNA end better, TRBJ2-1 makes the J call doubtful. Germline CDR1 is MNHNS and CDR2 is SASEGT. The CDR3 loop spans 11 amino acids. CDR3 loop: CASGREGEQFF. The CDR3 DNA reads as TGTGCCAGCGGGAGGGAGGGTGAGCAGTTCTTC.

This clonotype has ten or more counts. The chain uses TRBV6-1 and TRBJ1-1; 8 bases agree with TRBD1. This CDR3 is 13 amino acids long. Germline V gene sequence: CDR1 MNHNS, CDR2 SASEGT. V dropped 4 bases and J dropped 5; count of bases not matched to a gene: 3. CDR3 region: CASSGQGWTEAFF. Written as DNA, the CDR3 is TGTGCCAGCAGTGGACAGGGGTGGACTGAAGCTTTCTTT.

This chain uses TRBV20-1 with TRBJ2-7; a possible D gene is TRBD1 (6 bases). The CDR3 extends over 14 amino acids. Trimming left V 6 bases short and J 3 bases short, with 18 bases between. Germline lookup yields CDR1 DFQATT and CDR2 SNEGSKA (reference sequence). CDR3 sequence: CSASLGTQDYEQYF. The CDR3 nucleotides are TGCAGTGCCAGTCTTGGGACACAAGACTACGAGCAGTACTTC.

The table lists this clonotype with many counts. The V and J genes are TRBV28 and TRBJ2-7; D possibly matches TRBD1 or TRBD2 (5 bases each). The CDR3 length is 17 residues. Per the germline V gene, CDR1 is MDHEN and CDR2 is SYDVKM. V was shortened by 4 bases and J by 0 bases, with 19 bases between the two germline ends. The CDR3 DNA sequence: TGTGCCAGCAGTTCGTCAGGGTGGGACGGATACTCCTACGAGCAGTACTTC. Protein: CASSSSGWDGYSYEQYF.

This clonotype showed up many times. The CDR3 protein is CASSLGTGLAGVRYF. In DNA, the CDR3 is TGTGCCAGCAGTTTGGGCACAGGACTAGCGGGAGTTAGGTACTTC. The chain carries TRBV28 and TRBJ2-7; TRBD2 aligns across 13 bases. Trimming cost V 3 bases and J 12 bases; bases outside gene matches: 11. This CDR3 has 15 residues. Germline V gives CDR1 MDHEN, CDR2 SYDVKM.

The J gene is TRBJ1-2, the V gene TRBV28, with 12 bases lining up with TRBD1. The CDR3 consists of 16 residues. CDR1 and CDR2 (germline): MDHEN, SYDVKM. Trimming at V came to 5 bases and at J to 7 bases, leaving 11 bases not matched to a gene. The CDR3 is CASSTHPGTGGGGYTF. CDR3 in DNA: TGTGCCAGCAGTACCCACCCCGGGACAGGGGGCGGTGGCTACACCTTC.

The chain links TRBV19 to TRBJ2-7, with 8 bases that match TRBD1. The V segment lost 11 bases and the J segment 0 bases; nucleotides outside the gene matches: 9. The CDR3 contains 14 residues. Germline V CDR1 and CDR2: LNHDA, SQIVND (reference sequence). For the CDR3, the DNA is TGTGCCCCAAGGGGACAGGACCCCTCCTACGAGCAGTACTTC. Protein sequence: CAPRGQDPSYEQYF.

This rearrangement joins TRBV18 to TRBJ2-4, with 12 bases fitting TRBD1. Germline V CDR1 and CDR2: KGHSH, LQKENI. The junction had 3 bases not matched to a gene; V was cut back by 0 bases and J by 6 bases. The length of the CDR3 is 16 residues. This CDR3 is CASSPPGQGALNIQYF. DNA of the CDR3: TGTGCCAGCTCACCACCGGGACAGGGGGCGTTAAACATTCAGTACTTC. The full variable domain, rest sourced from reference TRBV18 and TRBJ2-4, is NAGVMQNPRHLVRRRGQEARLRCSPMKGHSHVYWYRQLPEEGLKFMVYLQKENIIDESGMPKERFSAEFPKEGPSILRIQQVVRGDSAAYFCASSPPGQGALNIQYFGAGTRLSVL.

This rearrangement joins TRBV7-9 to TRBJ2-2; 13 nucleotides align to TRBD2. CDR3 length: 17 residues. Germline-derived CDR1 and CDR2 are SEHNR and FQNEAQ (reference sequence). The junction had 8 bases not matched to a gene; V was cut back by 4 bases and J by 6 bases. CDR3 sequence reads: CASSSSKLAGGPGELFF. The CDR3, as DNA: TGTGCCAGCAGCTCATCAAAACTAGCGGGAGGGCCCGGGGAGCTGTTTTTT.

This chain links TRBV9 with TRBJ2-1, with 11 nucleotides matching TRBD2. V dropped 4 bases and J dropped 1; count of bases not matched to a gene: 4. The germline CDR1 and CDR2 sequences are SGDLS and YYNGEE. The CDR3 extends over 16 amino acids. The chain's CDR3 is CASSSRTSGSYNEQFF. The CDR3 nucleotides read TGTGCCAGCAGCTCCCGGACTAGCGGGTCCTACAATGAGCAGTTCTTC. Filled out from reference TRBV9 and TRBJ2-1, the complete variable domain reads DSGVTQTPKHLITATGQRVTLRCSPRSGDLSVYWYQQSLDQGLQFLIQYYNGEERAKGNILERFSAQQFPDLHSELNLSSLELGDSALYFCASSSRTSGSYNEQFFGPGTRLTVL.

This chain uses TRBV20-1 with TRBJ2-2, with D possibly matching TRBD1 (5 bases). Germline V gene sequence: CDR1 DFQATT, CDR2 SNEGSKA (reference sequence). Trimming took 4 bases from V and 2 from J, leaving 8 bases between them. CDR3 length: 13 residues. The CDR3 bases are TGCAGTGCTACTGGGGCTAACACCGGGGAGCTGTTTTTT. It codes for CSATGANTGELFF.

The sample holds a few counts of this clonotype. J is TRBJ1-3 and V is TRBV13; D unclear. CDR3 length equals 14 residues. CDR1 and CDR2 (germline): PRHDT, FYEKMQ (reference sequence). V gave up 5 bases and J gave up 7 bases, with 15 bases separating them. The DNA of the CDR3 is TGTGCCAGCAGCGCCCAGTGGATGCGGAACACCATATATTTT. This gives the protein CASSAQWMRNTIYF.

This clonotype was counted only a few times. V and J are TRBV6-5 and TRBJ2-7; TRBD1 aligns across 7 bases. The CDR3 extends over 18 amino acids. Losses at the gene ends were 0 bases for V and 0 bases for J; bases not matched to a gene: 11. From germline, CDR1 is MNHEY and CDR2 SVGAGI. DNA for the CDR3: TGTGCCAGCAGTTACTCAATTAATGACAGGGCTAGCTCCTACGAGCAGTACTTC. The encoded protein is CASSYSINDRASSYEQYF.

The table lists this clonotype with many counts. A junction end diverges from the germline sequence, so it may reflect a read error. The chain combines TRBV7-7 with TRBJ2-1; 9 nucleotides align to TRBD1. Looked up from germline, CDR1 is SSHAT and CDR2 is FNYEAQ (reference sequence). The CDR3 has 16 amino acids. This chain's CDR3 is CASSLAVGQGPNEQFF. In nucleotides, the CDR3 is TGTGCTAGCAGCTTAGCAGTGGGACAGGGACCCAATGAGCAGTTCTTC.

This clonotype was counted a few times. This chain links TRBV20-1 with TRBJ2-7, with 11 bases fitting TRBD2. With 1 base clipped from V and 2 bases from J, the junction kept 10 bases outside the gene matches. CDR1 DFQATT and CDR2 SNEGSKA come from the germline V gene (reference sequence). The CDR3 is 17 residues long. The CDR3 region is CSARGLLAGGTPYEQYF. The CDR3 nucleotides are TGCAGTGCTAGAGGGTTGCTAGCGGGAGGTACTCCCTACGAGCAGTACTTC.

To note about this clonotype: It may be a read error: a sequence one base away is much more abundant. The chain uses TRBV28 and TRBJ1-1; possible D gene TRBD1, 6 bases. V lost 4 bases, J lost 4 bases, and 16 bases lay in between. The length of the CDR3 is 15 residues. Germline V gives CDR1 MDHEN, CDR2 SYDVKM. The CDR3 sequence is CASSSPDRTITEAFF. In DNA, the CDR3 is TGTGCCAGCAGTTCACCGGACAGAACGATCACTGAAGCTTTCTTT.

This clonotype was counted at least ten times. This chain links TRBV20-1 with TRBJ2-7; 14 bases line up with TRBD2. The CDR3 sequence is 15 residues long. Germline CDR1 and CDR2: DFQATT and SNEGSKA (reference sequence). The ends lost 6 bases at V and 4 bases at J; junction bases unmatched: 8. CDR3 sequence (DNA): TGCAGTGCCCAACCCGGGACTAGCGGGAGATACGAGCAGTACTTC. Translating it yields CSAQPGTSGRYEQYF.

The table lists this clonotype with many counts. This chain joins TRBV11-1 and TRBJ2-7; tentative D call: TRBD2 (5 bases). The V and J ends lost 1 base and 2 bases respectively, with 9 bases between them. The CDR3 is 14 amino acids. CDR1 and CDR2 from the germline V gene are SGHAT and FQDESV (reference sequence). CDR3 nucleotides: TGTGCCAGCAGCTTAGTAGGGAGCGCCTACGAGCAGTACTTC. Amino acids: CASSLVGSAYEQYF.

V and J are TRBV6-2 or TRBV6-3 and TRBJ2-5; 9 nucleotides line up with TRBD2. J was trimmed by 4 bases and V by 6 bases; bases with no gene match: 15. The V gene's germline CDR1 is MNHEY and CDR2 SVGEGT. The CDR3 contains 17 residues. The DNA of the CDR3 is TGTGCCAGCAGCAACTTAGCCGGGACTAGCTTCGCAGAGACCCAGTACTTC. It translates to CASSNLAGTSFAETQYF.

This clonotype occurred many times. V and J are TRBV7-8 and TRBJ1-3; D uncertain. CDR1 and CDR2 (germline): SGHVS, FQNEAQ. The CDR3 is made up of 15 amino acids. V lost 1 base, J lost 0 bases, and 7 bases lay in between. This CDR3 reads CASSLGPNSGNTIYF. In DNA form, the CDR3 reads TGTGCCAGCAGCTTAGGGCCGAACTCTGGAAACACCATATATTTT. The full variable domain, with the rest looked up from reference TRBV7-8 and TRBJ1-3, is GAGVSQSPRYKVAKRGQDVALRCDPISGHVSLFWYQQALGQGPEFLTYFQNEAQLDKSGLPSDRFFAERPEGSVSTLKIQRTQQEDSAVYLCASSLGPNSGNTIYFGEGSWLTVV.

This sequence joins TRBV7-3 and TRBJ2-7; D may be TRBD1 (5 bases). Trimming cost V 1 base and J 7 bases, with 11 bases left between them. This CDR3 has 13 residues. Germline assignment: CDR1 SGHTA and CDR2 FQGTGA. Written as DNA, the CDR3 is TGTGCCAGCAGCTTAAGCCCCAGGGAAGAGCAGTACTTC. The encoded protein is CASSLSPREEQYF.

The gene calls are TRBV27 and TRBJ2-1; possible D gene TRBD1, 5 bases. Germline lookup yields CDR1 MNHEY and CDR2 SMNVEV (reference sequence). The CDR3 sequence is 15 residues long. With 5 bases removed from V and 5 bases from J, the gap between germline ends came to 16 bases. The CDR3 nucleotides read TGTGCCAGCAGTAAACAGGATCACTTAGACAATGAGCAGTTCTTC. Translation: CASSKQDHLDNEQFF.

This chain connects TRBV6-1 to TRBJ2-2; D call uncertain. Germline lookup yields CDR1 MNHNS and CDR2 SASEGT. V was cut by 5 bases and J by 0 bases, with 10 bases left in between. This CDR3 has 15 amino acids. CDR3 in amino acids: CASSTSQTNTGELFF. Here the CDR3 DNA reads TGTGCCAGCAGTACCTCCCAGACGAACACCGGGGAGCTGTTTTTT.

This clonotype has at least ten counts. CDR3 DNA sequence: TGTGCCTGGAGCCTCCTCTCGGGGTATGACACTGAAGCTTTCTTT. It specifies CAWSLLSGYDTEAFF. The chain links TRBV30 to TRBJ1-1, with unresolved D. V was clipped by 3 bases and J by 3 bases, with 17 bases between them. The CDR3 length is 15 residues. The germline V gene encodes CDR1 GTSNPN and CDR2 SVGIG (reference sequence). Variable domain in full (rest from reference TRBV30 and TRBJ1-1): SQTIHQWPATLVQPVGSPLSLECTVEGTSNPNLYWYRQAAGRGLQLLFYSVGIGQISSEVPQNLSASRPQDRQFILSSKKLLLSDSGFYLCAWSLLSGYDTEAFFGQGTRLTVV.

This clonotype has a count of ten or more. The chain combines TRBV20-1 with TRBJ1-6; D unresolved. The CDR3 is 15 residues long. Germline CDR1 and CDR2: DFQATT and SNEGSKA (reference sequence). V was pared by 6 bases and J by 14 bases, with 26 bases between. The CDR3 spells CSASLKGSRVWALHF. The CDR3 DNA is TGCAGTGCCTCTCTCAAGGGATCTAGGGTTTGGGCCCTCCACTTT.

In its sample, this clonotype was seen once. The genes are TRBV3-1 and TRBJ2-1; TRBD2 agrees at 7 bases. The CDR3 has 17 amino acids. With 5 bases clipped from V and 5 bases from J, the junction kept 15 bases outside the gene matches. CDR1 is LGHDT, CDR2 YNNKEL, per germline (reference sequence). The CDR3, as DNA: TGTGCCAGCAGCGGCCGAAGCGGGACCTCCCCTGACAATGAGCAGTTCTTC. This codes for CASSGRSGTSPDNEQFF.

This clonotype was counted only a few times. The rearrangement uses TRBV20-1 and TRBJ2-7, with D possibly TRBD2 on 6 matching bases. The CDR3 is made up of 14 amino acids. Germline V lookup: CDR1 DFQATT, CDR2 SNEGSKA (reference sequence). V lost 5 bases to trimming and J lost 2 bases, with 16 bases between them. The CDR3 reads CSARVLALTYEQYF. Here the CDR3 DNA reads TGCAGTGCTCGGGTCCTAGCGCTTACCTACGAGCAGTACTTC.